These T cell receptor beta chains were read from a single sample in a study of regulatory T cells in long-lasting Graves disease. TCRdb independently ran MiXCR on the multiplex PCR reads; one entry per CDR3 protein. The table shows fewer than 350,000 distinct CDR3 sequences, with over 15% occurring only once. The source material was peripheral blood mononuclear cells (PBMCs), sampled at new diagnosis, from a patient treated with antithyroid drugs. The receptor source for this set is a female donor with Graves disease. The conserved cysteine and the conserved F or W are not part of the CDR3 here. The order of the fields is J gene, V gene, CDR3 protein.

>TRBJ2-4|TRBV20-1
SARHLQGASLNIQY
>TRBJ2-1|TRBV12-3/TRBV12-4
ASTARSEQF
>TRBJ2-7|TRBV3-1
ASSQRDSSYEQY
>TRBJ2-7|TRBV27
ASSLLQTGGSYEQY
>TRBJ2-1|TRBV28
ASSPLAGGPKPYNEQF
>TRBJ2-1|TRBV11-2
ASSFGRHNEQF
>TRBJ2-5|TRBV19
ASARGGTDWETQY
>TRBJ1-2|TRBV20-1
SAWDRDNYGYT
>TRBJ2-1|TRBV18
ASSPKETRY
>TRBJ2-2|TRBV9
ASSVGSGHRTGELF
>TRBJ1-1|TRBV24-1
ATSDSGTGLNTEAF
>TRBJ2-7|TRBV19
ASSMAGVSEQY
>TRBJ2-1|TRBV5-1
ASSLDTSGRYNEQF
>TRBJ1-2|TRBV29-1
SVEEPTGYYGYT
>TRBJ1-5|TRBV19
ASSTAQVQPQH
>TRBJ2-7|TRBV28
ASSLIRQVGYEQY
>TRBJ1-6|TRBV20-1
SARGPNNSPLH
>TRBJ2-1|TRBV2
ASTRGRNEQS
>TRBJ2-3|TRBV29-1
SVKLTGNTDTQY
>TRBJ2-1|TRBV6-1
ASSPDRSSYNEQF
>TRBJ1-1|TRBV20-1
SARGQGRMNTEAF
>TRBJ2-3|TRBV10-3
AIRREGVSDTQY
>TRBJ2-7|TRBV2
ASSTTSGIEQY
>TRBJ2-1|TRBV24-1
ATSDFGTGYNEQF
>TRBJ1-5|TRBV19
ASSKRGEGPQH
>TRBJ1-2|TRBV10-2
ASSGKGDYGYT
>TRBJ1-1|TRBV28
ASTSPGTENTEAF
>TRBJ2-3|TRBV11-3
ASSNENRGQEDTQY
>TRBJ2-5|TRBV2
ASTPSGRPETQY
>TRBJ2-7|TRBV5-1
ASSLETRSHEQY
>TRBJ1-2|TRBV28
ASSLRTAGYT
>TRBJ2-5|TRBV2
ASSPQRGGRQETQY
>TRBJ2-7|TRBV24-1
AISDFGDRGYEQY
>TRBJ1-4|TRBV7-3
ASSPHPDGNEKLF
>TRBJ2-3|TRBV19
ATSLGLVGTDTQY
>TRBJ2-1|TRBV20-1
SARDEDSEQF
>TRBJ2-1|TRBV6-4
ASSDSGTGGFEQF
>TRBJ2-1|TRBV20-1
SGREINEQF
>TRBJ2-1|TRBV27
ASSLRVSGRSSYNEQF
>TRBJ2-2|TRBV7-3
ASSLGVAGSSSGELF
>TRBJ1-1|TRBV10-2
ASSTGVVAF
>TRBJ1-6|TRBV27
ASSRGQDSPLH
>TRBJ2-1|TRBV11-3
ASSPPGRETPHEQF